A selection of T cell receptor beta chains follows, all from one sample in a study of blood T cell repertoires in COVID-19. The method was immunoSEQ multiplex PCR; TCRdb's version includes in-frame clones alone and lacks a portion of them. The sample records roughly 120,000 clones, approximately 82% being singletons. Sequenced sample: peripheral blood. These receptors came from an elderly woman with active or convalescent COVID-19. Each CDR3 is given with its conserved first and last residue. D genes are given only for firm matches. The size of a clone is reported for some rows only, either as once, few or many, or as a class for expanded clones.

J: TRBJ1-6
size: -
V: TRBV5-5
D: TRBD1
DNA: TGTGCCAGCAGCTCTAGCGGCGCGGGGGACAGGGTCGGTTCACCCCTCCACTTT
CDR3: CASSSSGAGDRVGSPLHF

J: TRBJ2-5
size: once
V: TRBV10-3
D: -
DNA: TGTGCCGCCAAGTCCCCGGGAGAACAGTACCAAGAGACCCAGTACTTC
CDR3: CAAKSPGEQYQETQYF

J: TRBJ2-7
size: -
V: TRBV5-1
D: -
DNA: TGCGCCAGCAGCTCCCCAGGGACTTATCCCTACGAGCAGTACTTC
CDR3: CASSSPGTYPYEQYF

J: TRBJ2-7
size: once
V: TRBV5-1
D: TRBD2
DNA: TGCGCCAGCAGCTGGGGACTAGCGGGAGAGACCTACGAGCAGTACTTC
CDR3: CASSWGLAGETYEQYF

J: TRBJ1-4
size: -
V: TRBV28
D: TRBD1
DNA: TGTGCCAGCAGCCAAGATGGGACAGGGGATGAAAAACTGTTTTTT
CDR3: CASSQDGTGDEKLFF

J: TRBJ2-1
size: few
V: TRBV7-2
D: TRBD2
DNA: TGTGCCAGCAGCTTATCGGCTCCGGGACTAGCGGGAGGGGAGCAGTTCTTC
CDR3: CASSLSAPGLAGGEQFF

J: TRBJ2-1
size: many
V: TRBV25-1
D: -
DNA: TGTGCCAGCAGCCCCGAGAACTACAATGAGCAGTTCTTC
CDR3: CASSPENYNEQFF

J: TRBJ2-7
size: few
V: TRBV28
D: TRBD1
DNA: TGTGCCAGCAGGGGACAGGGGGCGCCCTACGAGCAGTACTTC
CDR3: CASRGQGAPYEQYF

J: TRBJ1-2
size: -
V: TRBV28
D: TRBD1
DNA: TGTGCCAGCAGGGGGGACAGGGCCTATGGCTACACCTTC
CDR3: CASRGDRAYGYTF

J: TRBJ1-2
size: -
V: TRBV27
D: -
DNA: TGTGCCAGCGCGAGAGGCAGGGCCAATAACTATGGCTACACCTTC
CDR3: CASARGRANNYGYTF

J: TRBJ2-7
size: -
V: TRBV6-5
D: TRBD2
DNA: TGTGCCAGCGAAGTAGCGGGAAGTCGCGAGCAGTACTTC
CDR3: CASEVAGSREQYF

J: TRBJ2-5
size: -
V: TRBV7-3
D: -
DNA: TGTGCCAGCAGCTTAAGTGGGGCCGGGAGAGAGACCCAGTACTTC
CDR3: CASSLSGAGRETQYF

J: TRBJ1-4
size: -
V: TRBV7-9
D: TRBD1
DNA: TGTGCCAGCAGCTTCGAAATAAAGCCAGGGGGCACGCTTAATGAAAAACTGTTTTTT
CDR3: CASSFEIKPGGTLNEKLFF

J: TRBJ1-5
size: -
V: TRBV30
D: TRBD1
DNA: TGTGCCTGGGACAGGGGCAATCAGCCCCAGCATTTT
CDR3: CAWDRGNQPQHF

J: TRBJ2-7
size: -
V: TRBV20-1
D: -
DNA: TGCAGTGCTAGAGATTTCCCGGAGCAGTACTTC
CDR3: CSARDFPEQYF

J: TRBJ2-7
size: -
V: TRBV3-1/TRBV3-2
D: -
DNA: TGTGCCAGCAGCCAAGGGACGACAGTATCAGCGCAGTACTTC
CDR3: CASSQGTTVSAQYF

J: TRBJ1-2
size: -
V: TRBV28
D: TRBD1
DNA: TGTGCCAGCAGTCTTACCCCGAACAGGGGAGGTGGCTATGGCTACACCTTC
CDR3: CASSLTPNRGGGYGYTF